These T cell receptor beta chains were read from a single sample in a study of blood T cells in healthy people across ages. One entry per CDR3 protein, called by TCRdb with MiXCR from the 5' RACE reads. Here the sample spans 1.5 million to 2 million distinct CDR3 sequences, 28% being singletons. The sequenced sample was blood. The receptors were sampled from a woman in her 30s in good health. Both conserved end residues are part of each CDR3. The D gene is left open where the match is weak. Not all rows give a size; the values are once, few, many and, for expanded clones, a class.

.	TRBV7-2	TRBJ2-2	.	CASSRETTRGELFF	TGTGCCAGCAGCCGAGAGACAACTCGCGGGGAGCTGTTTTTT
.	TRBV2	TRBJ1-5	.	CASSEFGSANQPQHF	TGTGCCAGCAGTGAATTTGGGTCAGCTAATCAGCCCCAGCATTTT
TRBD1	TRBV5-1	TRBJ2-7	many	CASSLDGQGTYEQYF	TGCGCCAGCAGCTTGGACGGACAGGGTACCTACGAGCAGTACTTC
TRBD1	TRBV5-1	TRBJ2-1	few	CASSRPGQPHNEQFF	TGCGCCAGCAGTAGACCGGGACAGCCTCACAATGAGCAGTTCTTC
.	TRBV24-1	TRBJ2-3	.	CATSDRGRGDPDTQYF	TGTGCCACCAGTGATAGGGGGCGGGGGGACCCAGATACGCAGTATTTT
.	TRBV7-9	TRBJ2-1	.	CASSERRLTEHNEQFF	TGTGCCAGCAGCGAAAGGCGGTTGACAGAGCACAATGAGCAGTTCTTC
.	TRBV7-2	TRBJ2-5	many	CASSLDPNPLETQYF	TGTGCCAGCAGCTTAGACCCCAACCCCCTGGAGACCCAGTACTTC
TRBD1	TRBV7-2	TRBJ2-2	once	CASSLVGQGVVGELFF	TGTGCCAGCAGCTTAGTGGGACAGGGGGTCGTCGGGGAGCTGTTTTTT
.	TRBV6-6	TRBJ1-6	many	CASSYSGLTGSPLHF	TGTGCCAGCAGTTACTCGGGGCTAACGGGGTCACCCCTCCACTTT
TRBD1	TRBV29-1	TRBJ1-1	few	CSVETGGAGEAFF	TGCAGCGTTGAAACAGGGGGCGCAGGTGAAGCTTTCTTT
.	TRBV20-1	TRBJ2-1	many	CSAYLTTHNEQFF	TGCAGTGCTTATCTGACTACTCACAATGAGCAGTTCTTC
.	TRBV12-3/TRBV12-4	TRBJ1-6	few	CASSRVRSPLHF	TGTGCCAGCAGTAGGGTGCGCTCACCCCTCCACTTT
.	TRBV13	TRBJ2-3	once	CASSLALEGTGRSTDTQYF	TGTGCCAGCAGCTTAGCGCTGGAAGGTACAGGGCGTAGCACAGATACGCAGTATTTT
.	TRBV5-1	TRBJ2-1	few	CASSFSPGYNEQFF	TGCGCCAGCAGCTTCTCCCCGGGGTACAATGAGCAGTTCTTC
.	TRBV25-1	TRBJ1-1	.	CASSEYIREELSTEAFF	TGTGCCAGCAGTGAATACATCAGGGAGGAGCTCAGCACTGAAGCTTTCTTT
.	TRBV12-3/TRBV12-4	TRBJ1-1	.	CASSRQVFGGGEAFF	TGTGCCAGCAGCCGACAGGTCTTTGGGGGCGGTGAAGCTTTCTTT
.	TRBV5-1	TRBJ1-4	.	CASSSGDALEKLFF	TGCGCCAGCAGCTCCGGAGATGCTCTTGAAAAACTGTTTTTT
.	TRBV4-3	TRBJ1-5	.	CASSQYRARNQPQHF	TGCGCCAGCAGCCAGTACAGGGCAAGAAATCAGCCCCAGCATTTT
.	TRBV21-1	TRBJ2-7	few	CARIRVTLEQYF	TGTGCCAGGATCAGGGTTACCCTCGAGCAGTACTTC
.	TRBV3-1	TRBJ1-2	.	CASSRGQPNYGYIF	TGTGCCAGCAGCCGTGGACAGCCTAACTATGGCTACATCTTC
TRBD1	TRBV15	TRBJ2-7	few	CATSPRQGASEQYF	TGTGCCACCAGCCCAAGACAGGGGGCGTCCGAGCAGTACTTC
TRBD1	TRBV6-5	TRBJ2-1	few	CASRGDRGGYNEQFF	TGTGCCAGCAGGGGCGACAGGGGAGGTTACAATGAGCAGTTCTTC
TRBD2	TRBV20-1	TRBJ2-1	many	CSGLADFNEQFF	TGCAGTGGACTAGCGGACTTCAATGAGCAGTTCTTC
TRBD2	TRBV28	TRBJ2-7	.	CASRETSGSEQYF	TGTGCCAGCAGGGAGACTAGCGGGAGCGAGCAGTACTTC
TRBD2	TRBV3-1	TRBJ2-6	few	CASSQVIWEGPSGANVLTF	TGTGCCAGCAGCCAAGTCATTTGGGAGGGCCCCTCTGGGGCCAACGTCCTGACTTTC
TRBD1	TRBV6-5	TRBJ2-7	few	CASRGTGATYEQYF	TGTGCCAGCAGGGGTACAGGGGCAACCTACGAGCAGTACTTC
.	TRBV27	TRBJ2-7	.	CASSKQGYTDEQYF	TGTGCCAGCAGTAAACAGGGTTACACCGACGAGCAGTACTTC
.	TRBV7-2	TRBJ2-7	many	CASSLAGLAYEQYF	TGTGCCAGCAGCTTAGCCGGGCTTGCCTACGAGCAGTACTTC
.	TRBV9	TRBJ2-3	.	CAGSVSKDTQYF	TGTGCCGGCAGCGTATCGAAAGATACGCAGTATTTT
.	TRBV5-1	TRBJ2-2	many	CASSFRNTGELFF	TGCGCCAGCAGCTTCCGGAACACCGGGGAGCTGTTTTTT
TRBD1	TRBV2	TRBJ2-7	.	CASIQGAYEQYF	TGTGCCAGCATCCAGGGGGCGTACGAGCAGTACTTC
.	TRBV11-2	TRBJ2-3	.	CASSLVSGTSTDTQYF	TGTGCCAGCAGCTTAGTGTCCGGAACTAGCACAGATACGCAGTATTTT
.	TRBV7-8	TRBJ1-5	.	CASSLAEDNYDQPQHF	TGTGCCAGCAGCTTAGCCGAGGACAATTACGATCAGCCCCAGCATTTT
.	TRBV20-1	TRBJ2-7	.	CSATPPGIAQYF	TGCAGTGCCACTCCCCCAGGGATAGCGCAGTACTTC
.	TRBV2	TRBJ2-1	.	CASSGGGGFNEQFF	TGTGCCAGCAGTGGAGGAGGGGGGTTCAATGAGCAGTTCTTC
.	TRBV5-1	TRBJ2-2	.	CASFDMGDTGELFF	TGCGCCAGCTTCGACATGGGGGACACCGGGGAGCTGTTTTTT